The 4 T cell receptor beta chains presented below share a single source sample, sequenced in a study of identical twins. One entry per CDR3 protein, called by TCRdb with MiXCR from the 5' RACE reads. Of 250,000 to 350,000 distinct CDR3 sequences listed, more than 6.5% are singletons. These records were also assigned to another study, of yellow fever vaccine responses in identical twins.

The sample taken for sequencing was memory (CD45RO+) T cells sorted from blood. These receptors were collected from a woman between 18 and 29 years old in good health.

In its sample, this clonotype was seen many times. This chain connects TRBV6-1 to TRBJ2-3; no reliable D call. The CDR3 sequence is 16 residues long. Germline V gene sequence: CDR1 MNHNS, CDR2 SASEGT. Trimming shortened V by 6 bases and J by 1 base, and 17 bases separated the two germline ends. Here the CDR3 DNA reads TGTGCCAGCAGCGACGACCCCGGAGAGGGCACAGATACGCAGTATTTT. Protein product: CASSDDPGEGTDTQYF.

The rearrangement uses TRBV7-2 and TRBJ2-1; TRBD1 aligns across 7 bases. This CDR3 comprises 15 residues. J was trimmed by 4 bases and V by 1 base; bases with no gene match: 4. The V gene's germline CDR1 is SGHTA and CDR2 FQGNSA. The CDR3 DNA sequence: TGTGCCAGCAGCTTAGAATTGACAGGGTACAATGAGCAGTTCTTC. This encodes CASSLELTGYNEQFF. The full variable domain, with the rest looked up from reference TRBV7-2 and TRBJ2-1, is GAGVSQSPSNKVTEKGKDVELRCDPISGHTALYWYRQSLGQGLEFLIYFQGNSAPDKSGLPSDRFSAERTGGSVSTLTIQRTQQEDSAVYLCASSLELTGYNEQFFGPGTRLTVL.

The chain links TRBV7-2 to TRBJ2-7; D unresolved. Germline loops: CDR1 SGHTA, CDR2 FQGNSA. The CDR3 loop spans 14 amino acids. V was clipped by 4 bases and J by 3 bases, with 13 bases between them. CDR3 residues: CASSYSTGGYEQYF. The DNA of the CDR3 is TGTGCCAGCAGCTACTCGACCGGTGGCTACGAGCAGTACTTC.

This clonotype has ten or more counts. The rearrangement uses TRBV4-1 and TRBJ2-5; 9 nucleotides line up with TRBD2. J was trimmed by 5 bases and V by 3 bases; bases with no gene match: 7. This CDR3 spans 15 amino acids. Per the germline V gene, CDR1 is MGHRA and CDR2 is YSYEKL. The CDR3 DNA sequence: TGCGCCAGCAGCCAGGCCGGGACTAGCTATGAGACCCAGTACTTC. This sequence encodes CASSQAGTSYETQYF.